These 5 T cell receptor beta chains were all obtained from the same sample, sequenced in a study of T cell responses to AZD1222 COVID-19 vaccine. The protocol was immunoSEQ multiplex PCR, while the TCRdb copy is restricted to in-frame clones and leaves out a portion. This table has 150,000 to 200,000 clones, around 90% appearing once. Sequenced material: peripheral blood, taken 28 days after the second dose of the MenACWY control vaccine. The source is an adult who received the MenACWY meningococcal vaccine as a control.

The CDR3 nucleotides are TGTGCCAGTAGTAAGGACAGGGAAGGGCTAACCTATGGCTACACCTTC. Residues: CASSKDREGLTYGYTF. The chain is built from TRBV19 and TRBJ1-2, with 8 nucleotides matching TRBD1. This CDR3 spans 16 amino acids. The V segment lost 4 bases and the J segment 4 bases; nucleotides outside the gene matches: 11. In germline, CDR1 is LNHDA, CDR2 SQIVND (reference sequence).

The chain employs TRBV15 and TRBJ2-1; tentatively, D is TRBD1 (5 bases). The V gene lost 1 base and the J gene lost 7 bases, with 11 bases spanning the gap. The CDR3 has 14 amino acids. CDR1 is LNHNV, CDR2 YYDKDF, per germline (reference sequence). CDR3 protein: CATSRGQGFNEQFF. CDR3 coding DNA: TGTGCCACCAGCAGAGGGCAGGGCTTTAATGAGCAGTTCTTC.

The rearrangement joins TRBV6-6 to TRBJ2-2, with TRBD1 as a possible D gene (7 bases). Germline V gives CDR1 MNHNY, CDR2 SVGAGI (reference sequence). This CDR3 comprises 16 residues. The V end lost 2 bases, the J end lost 4 bases, and 14 bases lay between the germline ends. Here the CDR3 reads CASSYGRGRGTGELFF. Written as DNA, the CDR3 is TGTGCCAGCAGTTACGGAAGGGGGCGGGGCACCGGGGAGCTGTTTTTT.

This clone is a singleton in its sample. The gene calls are TRBV28 and TRBJ2-1; D ambiguous. This CDR3 has 14 amino acids. The V gene's germline CDR1 is MDHEN and CDR2 SYDVKM. V lost 6 bases to trimming and J lost 3 bases, with 12 bases between them. CDR3 DNA: TGTGCCAGCAGACCCGACCCCTTCTACAATGAGCAGTTCTTC. It is translated as CASRPDPFYNEQFF.

V and J are TRBV4-2 and TRBJ2-7; 8 bases line up with TRBD2. The V gene end was trimmed by 0 bases and the J gene end by 1 base; junction bases not matched to a gene: 8. This CDR3 comprises 17 residues. Per germline, CDR1 LGHNA and CDR2 YNFKEQ. CDR3 amino acids: CASSQDEGLGGSYEQYF. In DNA, the CDR3 is TGTGCCAGCAGCCAAGATGAGGGACTAGGGGGTTCCTACGAGCAGTACTTC.